The 29 T cell receptor beta chains in this list originate from one sample, sequenced in a study of cytomegalovirus exposure and HLA in healthy donors. The primer mix had 60 Vbeta and 13 Jbeta primers. TCRdb keeps only in-frame clones here, not all; method: immunoSEQ multiplex PCR. The sample shows about 97,000 clones, roughly three fifths of them seen only once. The specimen was PBMCs. The receptor source for this set is a human donor in good health.

The CDR3 sequence is CASSLGAYTGELFF. CDR3 in DNA: TGTGCCAGCAGCTTAGGGGCGTATACCGGGGAGCTGTTTTTT. The chain uses TRBV7-9 and TRBJ2-2; no reliable D call. V shed 1 base and J shed 5 bases, with 8 bases lying between them. The CDR3 sequence is 14 residues long. Germline CDR1 and CDR2: SEHNR and FQNEAQ (reference sequence).

V gene TRBV4-1 combines with J gene TRBJ2-5, with 7 bases that match TRBD2. The CDR3 totals 14 residues. V was clipped by 4 bases and J by 5 bases; unmatched bases: 7. Germline V gene data show CDR1 as MGHRA and CDR2 as YSYEKL. CDR3 loop: CASSRSLARETQYF. CDR3 bases: TGCGCCAGCAGCCGGTCACTAGCGCGGGAGACCCAGTACTTC.

The gene calls are TRBV10-1 and TRBJ2-1; 8 bases map to TRBD2. V shed 2 bases and J 8 bases; nucleotides not matched to a gene: 11. Per the germline V gene, CDR1 is WNHNN and CDR2 is SYGVQD (reference sequence). The CDR3 loop spans 16 amino acids. The CDR3: CASSELSGLGFDEQFF. The CDR3 DNA reads as TGCGCCAGCAGTGAGCTTTCGGGACTAGGTTTCGATGAGCAGTTCTTC.

In this sample, this clone turned up a few times. This CDR3 is also generated by other DNA sequences in the sample. This sequence joins TRBV5-1 and TRBJ2-7; 9 bases match TRBD2. Germline CDR1 is SGHRS and CDR2 is YFSETQ. V lost 2 bases to trimming and J lost 4 bases; unmatched junction nucleotides: 7. CDR3 length equals 15 residues. This CDR3 reads CASSLTAGGGYEQYF. The DNA of the CDR3 is TGCGCCAGCAGCTTAACAGCGGGAGGTGGGTACGAGCAGTACTTC.

The chain recombines TRBV9 with TRBJ1-4, with TRBD1 identical over 9 bases. This CDR3 is 18 amino acids long. Germline V CDR1 and CDR2: SGDLS, YYNGEE. The V gene end was trimmed by 0 bases and the J gene end by 3 bases; junction bases not matched to a gene: 9. The CDR3 DNA reads TGTGCCAGCAGCGTAGCTCGGGACAGGGCTGGGGCTAATGAAAAACTGTTTTTT. Amino acid sequence: CASSVARDRAGANEKLFF.

V usage is TRBV5-1 and J usage is TRBJ2-1, with TRBD2 identical over 13 bases. With 4 bases clipped from V and 8 bases from J, the junction kept 6 bases outside the gene matches. The CDR3 has 15 amino acids. In germline, CDR1 is SGHRS, CDR2 YFSETQ. The CDR3 DNA reads TGCGCCAGCAGCCCCGGACTAGCGGGAGTCGATGAGCAGTTCTTC. As protein: CASSPGLAGVDEQFF. The entire variable domain, with the rest obtained from reference TRBV5-1 and TRBJ2-1, is as follows: KAGVTQTPRYLIKTRGQQVTLSCSPISGHRSVSWYQQTPGQGLQFLFEYFSETQRNKGNFPGRFSGRQFSNSRSEMNVSTLELGDSALYLCASSPGLAGVDEQFFGPGTRLTVL.

The CDR3: CASSLWDRGPYEQYF. The CDR3 DNA follows: TGTGCCAGCAGCTTATGGGACAGGGGACCCTACGAGCAGTACTTC. The chain recombines TRBV11-1 with TRBJ2-7, with TRBD1 matching 10 bases. V shed 2 bases, J shed 2 bases, and the junction held 3 bases outside the gene matches. The CDR3 has 15 residues. Germline CDR1 is SGHAT and CDR2 is FQDESV (reference sequence).

This clone was seen only once. This rearrangement joins TRBV9 to TRBJ2-3, with 12 bases identical to TRBD2. J gave up 5 bases and V 2 bases, and 6 bases lay outside the gene matches. The CDR3 is 16 residues long. Germline CDR1 reads SGDLS; CDR2 reads YYNGEE. In DNA form, the CDR3 reads TGTGCCAGCAGCGTCCAGACTAGCGGGAGTCAAGATACGCAGTATTTT. Its protein product is CASSVQTSGSQDTQYF.

The rearrangement links TRBV28 to TRBJ1-1; D possibly corresponds to TRBD1 (5 bases). Germline CDR1 reads MDHEN; CDR2 reads SYDVKM. The CDR3 has 13 amino acids. With 3 bases removed from V and 4 bases from J, the gap between germline ends came to 9 bases. The CDR3 sequence: CASSFSTATEAFF. As DNA, the CDR3 is TGTGCCAGCAGTTTCTCGACAGCCACTGAAGCTTTCTTT.

In this sample, this clone turned up a few times. CDR3 DNA: TGTGCCAGCAGCTTAGACCAGGTGTTGACGCGGCAGTACTTC. It codes for CASSLDQVLTRQYF. This chain uses TRBV7-2 with TRBJ2-7; D unresolved. Germline CDR1 and CDR2: SGHTA and FQGNSA. CDR3 length equals 14 residues. Trimming took off 1 base at V and 9 bases at J, with 16 bases between the two ends.

CDR3 in DNA: TGTGCCATCAGTGAACCCCAGCAGGGCGCCAAGAGGGAGACCCAGTACTTC. It codes for CAISEPQQGAKRETQYF. V usage is TRBV10-3 and J usage is TRBJ2-5; TRBD1 might be the D (5 bases). The CDR3 sequence is 17 residues long. Between the trimmed V and J ends, which lost 3 bases and 5 bases, there was a span of 22 bases. Germline CDR1 and CDR2: ENHRY and SYGVKD.

This clone appeared a few times. The J gene is TRBJ1-2, the V gene TRBV5-4; 11 bases are shared with TRBD1. The V gene's germline CDR1 is SGHNT and CDR2 YYREEE (reference sequence). The CDR3 spans 16 residues. J gave up 4 bases and V 4 bases, and 9 bases lay outside the gene matches. The CDR3 here is CASSPGGTGGIYGYTF. The CDR3 coding sequence is TGTGCCAGCAGCCCCGGGGGGACAGGGGGGATCTATGGCTACACCTTC.

The chain employs TRBV10-3 and TRBJ1-4, with TRBD1 matching over 7 bases. The CDR3 length is 15 residues. With V trimmed by 6 bases and J by 2 bases, 6 bases remained unmatched. From germline, CDR1 is ENHRY and CDR2 SYGVKD. The CDR3 DNA reads as TGTGCCATCAGCCCACAGGGGTTGACTAATGAAAAACTGTTTTTT. This translates into CAISPQGLTNEKLFF.

The rearrangement uses TRBV11-2 and TRBJ2-3; D is unclear. This CDR3 is 12 amino acids long. Germline lookup yields CDR1 SGHAT and CDR2 FQNNGV. Trimming shortened V by 5 bases and J by 2 bases, and 5 bases separated the two germline ends. The CDR3 is CASSPNTDTQYF. The CDR3 coding sequence is TGTGCCAGCAGCCCAAACACAGATACGCAGTATTTT.

The rearrangement joins TRBV15 to TRBJ1-4, with 8 bases matching TRBD1. The CDR3 spans 18 residues. Trimming removed 1 base from V and 7 bases from J; junction bases left unmatched: 14. Germline CDR1 reads LNHNV; CDR2 reads YYDKDF (reference sequence). CDR3 DNA sequence: TGTGCCACCAGCAGAGGGATAGGTAGTGCAGGGGGCTCTGAAAAACTGTTTTTT. This encodes CATSRGIGSAGGSEKLFF.

The chain employs TRBV27 and TRBJ2-5; D is possibly TRBD2 (7 bases). Trimming removed 3 bases from V and 1 base from J, with 15 bases in between. Germline V gene data show CDR1 as MNHEY and CDR2 as SMNVEV (reference sequence). The CDR3 spans 16 residues. The CDR3: CASSFDSGEGQETQYF. The DNA for the CDR3 is TGTGCCAGCAGTTTTGATTCAGGGGAGGGCCAAGAGACCCAGTACTTC.

This chain uses TRBV4-2 with TRBJ1-2, with 10 positions matching TRBD1. Germline V gives CDR1 LGHNA, CDR2 YNFKEQ. With 4 bases clipped from V and 4 bases from J, the junction kept 0 bases outside the gene matches. The CDR3 is 13 residues long. The CDR3 DNA reads TGTGCCAGCAGCCGGGACAGGGGCTATGGCTACACCTTC. Its translation: CASSRDRGYGYTF.

The V and J genes are TRBV7-9 and TRBJ2-7, with no clear D. Germline values: CDR1 SEHNR, CDR2 FQNEAQ (reference sequence). The CDR3 length is 13 residues. V shed 3 bases and J shed 2 bases, with 8 bases lying between them. CDR3 residues: CASSLQAAYEQYF. CDR3 DNA sequence: TGTGCCAGCAGCTTGCAAGCCGCCTACGAGCAGTACTTC.

The chain couples TRBV5-4 to TRBJ2-1; unclear D gene. Germline lookup yields CDR1 SGHNT and CDR2 YYREEE (reference sequence). The CDR3 length is 13 residues. V was shortened by 4 bases and J by 9 bases, with 14 bases between the two germline ends. CDR3 in amino acids: CASSPNWSGEQFF. The CDR3 region has the DNA TGTGCCAGCAGCCCCAACTGGTCTGGTGAGCAGTTCTTC.

This chain joins TRBV28 and TRBJ1-4, with D possibly matching TRBD1 (6 bases). Germline CDR1 reads MDHEN; CDR2 reads SYDVKM. The CDR3 length is 16 residues. Trimming removed 1 base at V and 5 bases at J, with 14 bases between. The CDR3 DNA is TGTGCCAGCAGTTTATTAGGCGTCGGACAGAATGAAAAACTGTTTTTT. Its translation is CASSLLGVGQNEKLFF.

The chain employs TRBV30 and TRBJ1-1, with D unclear. V lost 4 bases to trimming and J lost 1 base, with 10 bases between them. Germline V gives CDR1 GTSNPN, CDR2 SVGIG (reference sequence). CDR3 length: 13 amino acids. CDR3: CAWIPRGNTEAFF. In nucleotides, the CDR3 is TGTGCCTGGATCCCACGCGGGAACACTGAAGCTTTCTTT. Full variable domain (missing parts from reference TRBV30 and TRBJ1-1): SQTIHQWPATLVQPVGSPLSLECTVEGTSNPNLYWYRQAAGRGLQLLFYSVGIGQISSEVPQNLSASRPQDRQFILSSKKLLLSDSGFYLCAWIPRGNTEAFFGQGTRLTVV.

The chain couples TRBV5-1 to TRBJ2-7, with TRBD2 matching 10 bases. The CDR3 totals 16 residues. Trimming took 0 bases from V and 3 from J; bases not matched to a gene: 6. The germline gives CDR1 SGHRS, CDR2 YFSETQ. In DNA form, the CDR3 reads TGCGCCAGCAGCTTGGGGGGGACTAGCGTTGGCTACGAGCAGTACTTC. It codes for CASSLGGTSVGYEQYF. The full variable domain, completed using reference TRBV5-1 and TRBJ2-7, is KAGVTQTPRYLIKTRGQQVTLSCSPISGHRSVSWYQQTPGQGLQFLFEYFSETQRNKGNFPGRFSGRQFSNSRSEMNVSTLELGDSALYLCASSLGGTSVGYEQYFGPGTRLTVT.

The chain has TRBV19 and TRBJ2-5, with a weak D call TRBD2 (6 bases). Between the trimmed V and J ends, which lost 3 bases and 5 bases, there was a span of 16 bases. This CDR3 is 15 amino acids long. Looked up from germline, CDR1 is LNHDA and CDR2 is SQIVND (reference sequence). CDR3 bases: TGTGCCAGTAGTATTCGTCGGAGGGCCTTTGAGACCCAGTACTTC. It yields the protein CASSIRRRAFETQYF.

The rearrangement uses TRBV6-5 and TRBJ2-1, with 9 nucleotides matching TRBD2. The germline CDR1 and CDR2 sequences are MNHEY and SVGAGI. The CDR3 runs to 13 residues. The trim removed 6 bases at V and 6 bases at J, leaving 3 bases unmatched. CDR3 protein: CASSSGGTNEQFF. In DNA, the CDR3 is TGTGCCAGCAGCAGCGGGGGGACCAATGAGCAGTTCTTC.

The chain combines TRBV6-6 with TRBJ2-3, with D perhaps matching TRBD1 (6 bases). V shed 6 bases and J shed 0 bases, with 16 bases lying between them. This CDR3 has 16 amino acids. From germline, CDR1 is MNHNY and CDR2 SVGAGI (reference sequence). In nucleotides, the CDR3 is TGTGCCAGCAGCCAAGGACAGAGCTCTAGCACAGATACGCAGTATTTT. It is translated as CASSQGQSSSTDTQYF.

This clone occurred a few times. A read error may account for a junction end that differs from germline. The V call is TRBV28, the J call TRBJ1-2; 8 positions match TRBD1. In germline, CDR1 is MDHEN, CDR2 SYDVKM. This CDR3 is built from 13 residues. The CDR3 loop reads CASSLPGQGGSSF. The CDR3 coding sequence is TGTGCCAGCAGTTTACCAGGACAGGGCGGTAGTTCCTTC.

The CDR3 DNA follows: TGCAGCGTTGAAGAGACAGTCAATCAGCCCCAGCATTTT. Its translation is CSVEETVNQPQHF. This chain connects TRBV29-1 to TRBJ1-5; D is perhaps TRBD1 (5 bases). V was cut by 0 bases and J by 3 bases, with 6 bases left in between. Germline CDR1 reads SQVTM; CDR2 reads ANQGSEA. The CDR3 is 13 residues long.

The V gene is TRBV6-5, the J gene TRBJ2-2; the match to TRBD1 covers 7 bases. After removal of 2 bases from V and 2 bases from J, the junction contained 2 bases not matched to a gene. Germline loops: CDR1 MNHEY, CDR2 SVGAGI. This CDR3 spans 15 amino acids. CDR3 sequence: CASSYEGANTGELFF. CDR3 bases: TGTGCCAGCAGTTACGAGGGGGCAAACACCGGGGAGCTGTTTTTT.

V and J are TRBV11-2 and TRBJ2-2; 8 nucleotides align to TRBD2. CDR1 is SGHAT, CDR2 FQNNGV, per germline. The V gene end was trimmed by 4 bases and the J gene end by 9 bases; junction bases not matched to a gene: 10. The CDR3 spans 15 residues. The CDR3 DNA follows: TGTGCCAGCAGCTCCCCAGCGGGAGTAAAGCGGGAGCTGTTTTTT. Residues: CASSSPAGVKRELFF.